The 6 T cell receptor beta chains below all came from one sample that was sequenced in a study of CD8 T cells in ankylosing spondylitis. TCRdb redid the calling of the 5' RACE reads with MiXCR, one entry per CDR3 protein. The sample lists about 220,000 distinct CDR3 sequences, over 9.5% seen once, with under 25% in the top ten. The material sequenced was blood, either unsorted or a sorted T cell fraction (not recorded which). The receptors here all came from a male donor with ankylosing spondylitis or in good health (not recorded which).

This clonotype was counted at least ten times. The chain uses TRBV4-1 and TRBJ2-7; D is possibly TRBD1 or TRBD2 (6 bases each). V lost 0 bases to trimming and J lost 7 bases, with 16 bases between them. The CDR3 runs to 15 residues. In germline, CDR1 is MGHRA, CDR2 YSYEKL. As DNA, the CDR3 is TGCGCCAGCAGCCAAGATCCGGGGGCGGGTGATGAGCAGTACTTC. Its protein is CASSQDPGAGDEQYF.

The chain's CDR3 is CASSFGGAAYNEQFF. The CDR3 coding sequence is TGTGCCAGCAGTTTCGGGGGGGCAGCCTACAATGAGCAGTTCTTC. The chain joins TRBV9 to TRBJ2-1, with 8 bases identical to TRBD2. The CDR3 is 15 residues long. Trimming at V came to 5 bases and at J to 2 bases, leaving 6 bases not matched to a gene. Germline V lookup: CDR1 SGDLS, CDR2 YYNGEE.

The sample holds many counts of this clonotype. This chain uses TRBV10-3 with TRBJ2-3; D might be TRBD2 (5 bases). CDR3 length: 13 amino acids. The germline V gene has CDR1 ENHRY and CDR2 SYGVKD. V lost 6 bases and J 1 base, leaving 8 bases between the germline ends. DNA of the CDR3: TGTGCCATCAGACTAGAGCGCACAGATACGCAGTATTTT. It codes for CAIRLERTDTQYF.

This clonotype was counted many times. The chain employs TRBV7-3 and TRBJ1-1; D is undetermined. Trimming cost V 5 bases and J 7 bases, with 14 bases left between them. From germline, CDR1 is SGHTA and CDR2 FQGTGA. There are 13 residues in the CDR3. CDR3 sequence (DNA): TGTGCCAGCAGCCAGACGGTGTGGGGTGAAGCTTTCTTT. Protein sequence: CASSQTVWGEAFF.

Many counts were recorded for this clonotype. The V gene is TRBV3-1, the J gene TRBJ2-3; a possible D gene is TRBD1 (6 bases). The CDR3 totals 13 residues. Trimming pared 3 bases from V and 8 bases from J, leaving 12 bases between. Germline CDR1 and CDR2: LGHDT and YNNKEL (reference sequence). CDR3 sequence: CASSQPQGSTQYF. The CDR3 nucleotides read TGTGCCAGCAGCCAGCCCCAGGGGAGTACGCAGTATTTT.

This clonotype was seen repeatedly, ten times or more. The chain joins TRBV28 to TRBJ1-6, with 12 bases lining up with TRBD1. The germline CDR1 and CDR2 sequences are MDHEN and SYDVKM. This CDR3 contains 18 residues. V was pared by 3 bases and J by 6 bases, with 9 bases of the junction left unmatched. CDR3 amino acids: CASSLGTGGAGFNSPLHF. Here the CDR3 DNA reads TGTGCCAGCAGTTTGGGGACAGGGGGCGCGGGTTTTAATTCACCCCTCCACTTT. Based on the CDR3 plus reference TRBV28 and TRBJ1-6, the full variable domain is DVKVTQSSRYLVKRTGEKVFLECVQDMDHENMFWYRQDPGLGLRLIYFSYDVKMKEKGDIPEGYSVSREKKERFSLILESASTNQTSMYLCASSLGTGGAGFNSPLHFGNGTRLTVT.